This T cell receptor beta chain was recorded in a study of CD8+ T cells in alopecia areata. Study-wide background: Patients given treatment had severity scored by the percentage of scalp area affected.

Notes on the study in general: Normal skin's resident alphabeta T cells are also sequenced in scalp samples. In scalp and blood, many expanded lesional clones persisted during tofacitinib. Higher clonality was seen in lesional scalp than in normal scalp, especially in alopecia totalis/universalis.

Comments on this clone: Antigen unknown.

Following RNA extraction, reverse transcription yielded cDNA that acted as the sequencing template. Some clones are missing from TCRdb's copy, which holds only in-frame ones; the method was immunoSEQ multiplex PCR. Among roughly 170,000 clones listed, about three fifths were seen once. J gave up 9 bases and V 0 bases, and 5 bases lay outside the gene matches. The CDR3 totals 14 residues. Germline CDR1 and CDR2: SGHRS and YFSETQ. The treatment denotes: oral pan-JAK inhibitor, 5-10 mg twice daily. This TCR came from a human donor with alopecia areata. The starting material was CD8+ T cells sorted from blood, obtained at week 24, from a patient treated with tofacitinib. This chain uses TRBV5-1 with TRBJ2-1, with TRBD2 identical over 8 bases. The CDR3 DNA reads TGCGCCAGCAGCTTGGCGGGGGGGCTTGGTGAGCAGTTCTTC. Amino acids: CASSLAGGLGEQFF.